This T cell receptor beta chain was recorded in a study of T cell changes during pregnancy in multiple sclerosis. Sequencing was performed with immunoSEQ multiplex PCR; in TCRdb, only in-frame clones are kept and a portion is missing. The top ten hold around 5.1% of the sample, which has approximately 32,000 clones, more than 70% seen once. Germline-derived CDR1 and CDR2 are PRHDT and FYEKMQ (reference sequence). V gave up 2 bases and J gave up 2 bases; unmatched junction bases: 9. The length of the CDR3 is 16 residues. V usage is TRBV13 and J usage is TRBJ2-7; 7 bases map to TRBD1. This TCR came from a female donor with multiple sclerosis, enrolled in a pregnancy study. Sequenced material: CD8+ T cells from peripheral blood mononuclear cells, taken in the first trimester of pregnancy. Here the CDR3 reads CASSLRDSRSPYEQYF. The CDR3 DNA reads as TGTGCCAGCAGCTTACGGGACAGCCGATCTCCCTACGAGCAGTACTTC. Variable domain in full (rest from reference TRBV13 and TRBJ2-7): AAGVIQSPRHLIKEKRETATLKCYPIPRHDTVYWYQQGPGQDPQFLISFYEKMQSDKGSIPDRFSAQQFSDYHSELNMSSLELGDSALYFCASSLRDSRSPYEQYFGPGTRLTVT.